These 28 T cell receptor beta chains came from one sample sequenced in a study of T cell responses to AZD1222 COVID-19 vaccine. The repertoire was sequenced with immunoSEQ multiplex PCR; TCRdb's copy has only in-frame clones and lacks some. The sample shows about 82,000 clones, 85% to 95% of them seen only once. The material sequenced was peripheral blood, taken on day 0 of AZD1222 vaccination. These receptors were taken from an adult in good health.

The gene calls are TRBV5-1 and TRBJ1-5; perhaps TRBD1 as D (5 bases). From germline, CDR1 is SGHRS and CDR2 YFSETQ. Trimming left V 2 bases short and J 6 bases short, with 15 bases between. The CDR3 extends over 15 amino acids. The CDR3 region has the DNA TGCGCCAGCAGCTTCTCAGGGTTGATGTTTCAGCCCCAGCATTTT. It translates to CASSFSGLMFQPQHF.

The chain links TRBV28 to TRBJ2-1; D possibly matches TRBD1 or TRBD2 (5 bases each). Deletions cut 10 bases from V and 6 bases from J, with 22 bases between. The CDR3 spans 15 residues. CDR1 MDHEN and CDR2 SYDVKM come from the germline V gene. CDR3 nucleotides: TGTGCCACCAGAGAAAGGGGTTCAGGACTCAATGAGCAGTTCTTC. Translated, it gives CATRERGSGLNEQFF.

V gene TRBV5-6 combines with J gene TRBJ2-2; 7 bases map to TRBD2. The trim removed 2 bases at V and 4 bases at J, leaving 8 bases unmatched. CDR1 is SGHDT, CDR2 YYEEEE, per germline. The CDR3 is made up of 16 amino acids. CDR3 loop: CASSLAAGVGTGELFF. As DNA, the CDR3 is TGTGCCAGCAGCTTAGCCGCGGGAGTCGGCACCGGGGAGCTGTTTTTT.

The V call is TRBV6-6, the J call TRBJ1-4; the D gene is possibly TRBD1 (6 bases). The CDR3 covers 14 residues. Germline V gene sequence: CDR1 MNHNY, CDR2 SVGAGI (reference sequence). Deletions cut 6 bases from V and 8 bases from J, with 16 bases between. The CDR3 DNA follows: TGTGCCAGCAGGGGGGACACCGGCCGAGAAAAACTGTTTTTT. Residues: CASRGDTGREKLFF.

The V and J genes are TRBV10-3 and TRBJ1-6; D is unclear. This CDR3 region has 13 residues. The V end was cut by 4 bases, the J end by 10 bases, with 11 bases between. Germline V gene data show CDR1 as ENHRY and CDR2 as SYGVKD. This chain's CDR3 is CAISVGLSSPLHF. DNA for the CDR3: TGTGCCATCAGTGTCGGACTCAGCTCACCCCTCCACTTT.

The chain is built from TRBV5-1 and TRBJ1-3, with a weak D call TRBD1 (5 bases). The CDR3 has 17 residues. CDR1 and CDR2 (germline): SGHRS, YFSETQ. V was shortened by 1 base and J by 4 bases, with 18 bases between the two germline ends. DNA of the CDR3: TGCGCCAGCAGCTTGCTTCCCAGTAGGGCAGGGGGAAACACCATATATTTT. It codes for CASSLLPSRAGGNTIYF. The variable domain in full, with the rest retrieved from reference TRBV5-1 and TRBJ1-3, is KAGVTQTPRYLIKTRGQQVTLSCSPISGHRSVSWYQQTPGQGLQFLFEYFSETQRNKGNFPGRFSGRQFSNSRSEMNVSTLELGDSALYLCASSLLPSRAGGNTIYFGEGSWLTVV.

V gene TRBV5-1 combines with J gene TRBJ2-3; the match to TRBD1 covers 9 bases. The CDR3 has 17 amino acids. Per the germline V gene, CDR1 is SGHRS and CDR2 is YFSETQ. J was trimmed by 3 bases and V by 3 bases; bases with no gene match: 11. Here the CDR3 DNA reads TGCGCCAGCAGCTGGGGGCCGGGGACAGGGACTACAGATACGCAGTATTTT. This gives the protein CASSWGPGTGTTDTQYF.

CDR3 coding DNA: TGTGCCACCAGCAGAGAAGTTCTCAATCAGCCCCAGCATTTT. Its protein is CATSREVLNQPQHF. The chain uses TRBV15 and TRBJ1-5; no reliable D call. CDR1 is LNHNV, CDR2 YYDKDF, per germline (reference sequence). CDR3 length: 14 amino acids. V gave up 0 bases and J gave up 3 bases, with 6 bases separating them.

This clone was recorded a few times. This rearrangement joins TRBV19 to TRBJ1-2; D is uncertain. In germline, CDR1 is LNHDA, CDR2 SQIVND (reference sequence). V shed 0 bases and J shed 4 bases, with 9 bases lying between them. The CDR3 sequence is 14 residues long. CDR3 bases: TGTGCCAGTAGTATAGATGCCAATGTCTATGGCTACACCTTC. Translating it yields CASSIDANVYGYTF.

The V gene is TRBV2, the J gene TRBJ1-5, with D uncertain. V was cut by 3 bases and J by 1 base, with 10 bases left in between. Germline CDR1 SNHLY, CDR2 FYNNEI. CDR3 length equals 15 residues. CDR3 sequence: CASSEERASNQPQHF. DNA for the CDR3: TGTGCCAGCAGTGAGGAGCGGGCGAGCAATCAGCCCCAGCATTTT.

The chain employs TRBV5-1 and TRBJ2-5; D call uncertain. Trimming took off 1 base at V and 5 bases at J, with 12 bases between the two ends. Germline V CDR1 and CDR2: SGHRS, YFSETQ. The CDR3 covers 14 residues. The chain's CDR3 is CASSLRVGIETQYF. CDR3 bases: TGCGCCAGCAGCTTGAGGGTTGGTATTGAGACCCAGTACTTC.

The genes are TRBV5-4 and TRBJ2-3; 7 bases match TRBD1. V trimming: 0 bases; J trimming: 9 bases; junction bases outside the gene matches: 4. CDR1 is SGHNT, CDR2 YYREEE, per germline (reference sequence). The CDR3 length is 13 residues. The CDR3 DNA reads as TGTGCCAGCAGCTTGGTAGGGGGCACAACGCAGTATTTT. This translates into CASSLVGGTTQYF.

This chain connects TRBV6-2 or TRBV6-3 to TRBJ2-7; D is perhaps TRBD1 (7 bases). V was pared by 4 bases and J by 4 bases, with 14 bases between. The CDR3 is 14 residues long. Germline CDR1 MNHEY, CDR2 SVGEGT. In DNA form, the CDR3 reads TGTGCCAGCAGTTCCCAGGGGGGTAGATACGAGCAGTACTTC. This encodes CASSSQGGRYEQYF.

This chain links TRBV9 with TRBJ2-2; D might be TRBD2 (6 bases). The CDR3 consists of 14 residues. Between the trimmed V and J ends, which lost 4 bases and 6 bases, there was a span of 13 bases. Germline V gives CDR1 SGDLS, CDR2 YYNGEE. The CDR3 is CASSSGLRAGELFF. CDR3 sequence (DNA): TGTGCCAGCAGCTCGGGACTGAGGGCCGGGGAGCTGTTTTTT.

V is TRBV27 and J is TRBJ2-3; no reliable D call. The V gene's germline CDR1 is MNHEY and CDR2 SMNVEV (reference sequence). The V end lost 2 bases, the J end lost 2 bases, and 20 bases lay between the germline ends. This CDR3 has 18 residues. Written as DNA, the CDR3 is TGTGCCAGCAGTTTACTATCTTACCCGCTTCCAACCACAGATACGCAGTATTTT. Encoded protein: CASSLLSYPLPTTDTQYF.

The rearrangement joins TRBV11-2 to TRBJ1-4; unclear D gene. Germline CDR1 is SGHAT and CDR2 is FQNNGV. CDR3 length: 12 amino acids. V lost 5 bases and J 8 bases, leaving 9 bases between the germline ends. CDR3 loop: CASSPGLEKLFF. The CDR3 coding sequence is TGTGCCAGCAGCCCGGGGTTAGAAAAACTGTTTTTT.

The chain links TRBV28 to TRBJ1-5; 10 bases are shared with TRBD1. Germline-derived CDR1 and CDR2 are MDHEN and SYDVKM. The CDR3 has 15 residues. The junction had 13 bases not matched to a gene; V was cut back by 10 bases and J by 7 bases. The CDR3 DNA follows: TGTGCCACCGCTATTGGGACAGGGGACGGGCAGCCCCAGCATTTT. Translating gives CATAIGTGDGQPQHF.

The V and J genes are TRBV3-1 (or the pseudogene TRBV3-2) and TRBJ1-3; D uncertain. From germline, CDR1 is LGHDT and CDR2 YNNKEL (reference sequence). CDR3 size: 13 residues. V lost 2 bases and J lost 4, with 6 bases in between. The CDR3 bases are TGTGCCAGCAGCCAATTGTCGGGAAACACCATATATTTT. Its translation: CASSQLSGNTIYF.

The rearrangement links TRBV9 to TRBJ1-3; 8 positions agree with TRBD1. The CDR3 extends over 13 amino acids. Trimming removed 0 bases from V and 11 bases from J; junction bases left unmatched: 4. CDR1 is SGDLS, CDR2 YYNGEE, per germline. CDR3 nucleotides: TGTGCCAGCAGCGTAGTCACAGGGGGGCCCATATATTTT. Translating gives CASSVVTGGPIYF.

The chain combines TRBV29-1 with TRBJ1-6, with 10 bases that match TRBD1. Germline V CDR1 and CDR2: SQVTM, ANQGSEA. This CDR3 comprises 13 residues. J lost 6 bases, V lost 6 bases, and 2 bases had no gene match. CDR3 nucleotide sequence: TGCAGCGTCCGGGACAGGGGTAATTCACCCCTCCACTTT. Translated, it gives CSVRDRGNSPLHF.

The chain recombines TRBV27 with TRBJ2-2; 12 bases agree with TRBD2. The V gene's germline CDR1 is MNHEY and CDR2 SMNVEV (reference sequence). V lost 7 bases to trimming and J lost 6 bases; unmatched junction nucleotides: 9. The CDR3 is 16 residues long. CDR3 loop: CASTLASGGAPGELFF. The CDR3, as DNA: TGTGCCAGCACCCTAGCTAGCGGGGGGGCCCCCGGGGAGCTGTTTTTT.

The V and J genes are TRBV4-1 and TRBJ1-6; D unclear. The germline CDR1 and CDR2 sequences are MGHRA and YSYEKL. CDR3 length equals 17 residues. V lost 0 bases and J 5 bases, leaving 14 bases between the germline ends. In DNA form, the CDR3 reads TGCGCCAGCAGCCAAGAGGTCCCGCGAACTAATAATTCACCCCTCCACTTT. Translation: CASSQEVPRTNNSPLHF.

The chain uses TRBV19 and TRBJ2-7; D may match TRBD1 or TRBD2 (7 bases each). Looked up from germline, CDR1 is LNHDA and CDR2 is SQIVND (reference sequence). Trimming removed 3 bases from V and 3 bases from J, with 12 bases in between. The CDR3 consists of 14 residues. The DNA of the CDR3 is TGTGCCAGTAGTATGGGAGGGGGCGACTACGAGCAGTACTTC. Translated, it gives CASSMGGGDYEQYF.

The chain is built from TRBV9 and TRBJ2-2; tentatively, D is TRBD2 (6 bases). Trimming left V 3 bases short and J 6 bases short, with 12 bases between. CDR1 and CDR2 from the germline V gene are SGDLS and YYNGEE. CDR3 length: 14 residues. The CDR3 DNA reads as TGTGCCAGCAGCGGTCCTAGCGAATCCGGGGAGCTGTTTTTT. Translated: CASSGPSESGELFF.

J is TRBJ1-5 and V is TRBV28; TRBD1 is a possible D gene (5 bases). Germline V lookup: CDR1 MDHEN, CDR2 SYDVKM. The V gene lost 6 bases and the J gene lost 6 bases, with 24 bases spanning the gap. CDR3 size: 17 residues. The CDR3 sequence: CASSPRRAGLGGQPQHF. The CDR3 DNA sequence: TGTGCCAGCAGCCCCCGCCGGGCAGGGTTAGGTGGTCAGCCCCAGCATTTT.

The chain joins TRBV5-1 to TRBJ1-5, with unresolved D. The germline gives CDR1 SGHRS, CDR2 YFSETQ. This CDR3 contains 13 residues. The ends were cut back, 0 bases at V and 7 bases at J, with 8 bases in the middle. The CDR3 DNA reads TGCGCCAGCAGCTTGGGGCCCACCCAGCCCCAGCATTTT. Residues: CASSLGPTQPQHF.

The count of this clone is one. One end of the junction does not line up with germline, which may come from a read error. This chain connects TRBV19 to TRBJ1-1; the match to TRBD1 covers 7 bases. The germline V gene has CDR1 LNHDA and CDR2 SQIVND (reference sequence). The CDR3 totals 14 residues. CDR3 sequence (DNA): TGTGCCAGTACCCCTCAGGGGGTGAAGACTGAAGCTTTCTTT. It is translated as CASTPQGVKTEAFF.

The chain couples TRBV4-3 to TRBJ1-4; D not resolved. Trimming cost V 6 bases and J 0 bases, with 8 bases left between them. Germline CDR1 LGHNA, CDR2 YSLEER. The CDR3 has 14 residues. Here the CDR3 reads CASRAKPTNEKLFF. The CDR3 region has the DNA TGCGCCAGCAGGGCCAAACCAACTAATGAAAAACTGTTTTTT.